Listed below are T cell receptor beta chains from one sample, sequenced in a study of blood T cell repertoires in COVID-19. Sequencing was performed with immunoSEQ multiplex PCR; in TCRdb, only in-frame clones are kept and a portion is missing. The table shows 45,000 to 50,000 clones, with 80% to 90% occurring only once. Material for sequencing was peripheral blood. The receptors originated from a human donor in a cohort sampled during active COVID-19. Both conserved end residues are trimmed from each CDR3.

ASSRTRGTGELF	TRBV7-3	12
ASSLYRDTEAF	TRBV4-3	11
ASSLALYTEAF	TRBV5-1	11
ASSLRGTGELF	TRBV11-2	11
ASKQGAQHEQF	TRBV12-3/TRBV12-4	11
ASSPGLAADTQY	TRBV7-9	12
ASSIGGTGMGTGANVLT	TRBV19	17
ASSVTTPPYEQY	TRBV5-5	12
ACPGQVNEKLF	TRBV30	11
ASSEPTSTDTQY	TRBV10-1	12
AIRGTGTVGNTIY	TRBV10-3	13
ASSILINTDTQY	TRBV5-1	12
ASSQDQTVGAF	TRBV4-1	11
ASSLTSGGTDTQY	TRBV7-3	13
ASSYSSFYSNQPQH	TRBV6-2/TRBV6-3	14
ATSPTGASGANVLT	TRBV15	14
ASSKGKYGTGGPDTQY	TRBV21-1	16
ATSRARGSYEQY	TRBV15	12
ASSEAYEQY	TRBV5-1	9
ASSEGGEQETQY	TRBV7-3	12
AISARQGNTEAF	TRBV10-3	12
ASLAQGRSYEQY	TRBV18	12
ASSNPSAGSPYEQY	TRBV19	14
ASSAHLTGGRTGELF	TRBV9	15
ASSPGGSNQPQH	TRBV5-6	12
ASSYMTGGGTDTQY	TRBV6-6	14